Reported below is one TCR beta chain. The antigen is not known. The record originates from a study of T cells after yellow fever vaccination. The study's findings and limits: Abundant contaminating clonotypes from the bulk population could appear in FACS-sorted repertoires. Most primary-vaccination clones reappeared after the booster (about 95% CD4, about 87% CD8).

TCRdb ran MiXCR on the 5' RACE reads and lists one entry per CDR3 protein. The sample has tens of thousands of distinct CDR3 sequences; about 7.9% are singletons. There are 17 residues in the CDR3. With 11 bases clipped from V and 2 bases from J, the junction kept 13 bases outside the gene matches. Germline values: CDR1 LGHDT, CDR2 YNNKEL (reference sequence). The clonotype was recovered from a man between 18 and 29 years old who received the YFV17D yellow fever vaccine. The rearrangement uses TRBV3-1 and TRBJ2-3; TRBD2 agrees at 13 bases. Sequenced material: CD8+ T cells sorted from PBMCs, taken approximately 15 days after the first yellow fever vaccination. CDR3 region: CACTYAGTSGVTDTQYF. The DNA of the CDR3 is TGTGCCTGCACTTACGCCGGGACTAGCGGGGTCACAGATACGCAGTATTTT.